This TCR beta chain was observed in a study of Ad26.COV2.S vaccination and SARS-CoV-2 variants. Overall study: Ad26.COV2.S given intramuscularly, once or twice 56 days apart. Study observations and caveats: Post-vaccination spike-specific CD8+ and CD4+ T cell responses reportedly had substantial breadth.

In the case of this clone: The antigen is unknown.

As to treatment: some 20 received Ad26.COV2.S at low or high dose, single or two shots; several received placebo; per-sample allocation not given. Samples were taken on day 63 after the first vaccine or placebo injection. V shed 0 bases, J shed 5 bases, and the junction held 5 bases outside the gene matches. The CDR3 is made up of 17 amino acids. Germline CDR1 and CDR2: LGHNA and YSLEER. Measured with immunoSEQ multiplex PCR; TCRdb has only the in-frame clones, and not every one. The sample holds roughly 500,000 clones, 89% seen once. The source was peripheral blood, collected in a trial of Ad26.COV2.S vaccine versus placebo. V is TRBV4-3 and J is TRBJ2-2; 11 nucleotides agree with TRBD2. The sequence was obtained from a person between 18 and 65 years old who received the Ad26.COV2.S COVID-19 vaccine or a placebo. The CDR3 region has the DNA TGCGCCAGCAGCCAAGATTCAACTAGCGGGAGAACCGGGGAGCTGTTTTTT. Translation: CASSQDSTSGRTGELFF.